Shown below are 18 T cell receptor beta chains from a single sample sequenced in a study of blood T cell repertoires in COVID-19. The assay was immunoSEQ multiplex PCR, and TCRdb's table has in-frame clones only and misses some. There are roughly 80,000 clones in the sample; roughly 80% occur only once, and 15% to 20% lies in the top ten. Sequencing used peripheral blood. These receptors were collected from a woman in her sixties or seventies with acute or convalescent COVID-19.

The chain links TRBV5-1 to TRBJ1-2, with TRBD1 identical over 7 bases. From germline, CDR1 is SGHRS and CDR2 YFSETQ. The CDR3 covers 15 residues. Trimming took 3 bases from V and 0 from J; bases not matched to a gene: 5. The CDR3, as DNA: TGCGCCAGCAGCTGGGGGGACAGAACTAACTATGGCTACACCTTC. Translating it yields CASSWGDRTNYGYTF.

The rearrangement uses TRBV29-1 and TRBJ2-2, with TRBD1 identical over 10 bases. The CDR3 length is 14 residues. Germline CDR1 is SQVTM and CDR2 is ANQGSEA. Germline trimming cut 3 bases from V and 3 bases from J; bases unmatched to any gene: 1. The CDR3 loop is CSVEDRGDTGELFF. The CDR3 bases are TGCAGCGTTGAGGACAGGGGGGACACCGGGGAGCTGTTTTTT.

The chain is built from TRBV5-1 and TRBJ1-4; 8 bases map to TRBD1. The length of the CDR3 is 14 residues. J gave up 6 bases and V 2 bases, and 3 bases lay outside the gene matches. In germline, CDR1 is SGHRS, CDR2 YFSETQ. CDR3 nucleotide sequence: TGCGCCAGCAGCTTCGGGGGACAGGATGAAAAACTGTTTTTT. Amino acids: CASSFGGQDEKLFF.

The chain links TRBV28 to TRBJ1-1; TRBD1 is a possible D gene (6 bases). The V end was cut by 4 bases, the J end by 4 bases, with 13 bases between. The CDR3 is made up of 14 amino acids. Per the germline V gene, CDR1 is MDHEN and CDR2 is SYDVKM. The CDR3 here is CASSSIQGATEAFF. The CDR3 DNA sequence: TGTGCCAGCAGTTCTATACAGGGCGCCACTGAAGCTTTCTTT.

This chain joins TRBV5-4 and TRBJ2-6; weak D call: TRBD1 (6 bases). The CDR3 consists of 14 residues. Germline V gives CDR1 SGHNT, CDR2 YYREEE (reference sequence). V shed 1 base and J shed 5 bases, with 7 bases lying between them. Here the CDR3 reads CASSLTGRANVLTF. The CDR3 nucleotides are TGTGCCAGCAGCTTGACAGGGAGGGCCAACGTCCTGACTTTC.

The chain's CDR3 is CASSQVAPGQGDYGYTF. The CDR3 nucleotides are TGTGCCAGCAGCCAAGTCGCCCCGGGACAGGGTGACTATGGCTACACCTTC. The genes are TRBV14 and TRBJ1-2; 9 positions match TRBD1. V shed 1 base, J shed 3 bases, and the junction held 9 bases outside the gene matches. The CDR3 length is 17 residues. CDR1 is SGHDN, CDR2 FVKESK, per germline.

The chain has TRBV3-1 (or the pseudogene TRBV3-2) and TRBJ1-1; 8 bases align to TRBD1. Germline CDR1 is LGHDT and CDR2 is YNNKEL (reference sequence). This CDR3 is 14 amino acids long. V was clipped by 0 bases and J by 7 bases; unmatched bases: 4. The CDR3 spells CASSQERDRSEAFF. The CDR3 nucleotides are TGTGCCAGCAGCCAAGAAAGGGACAGGAGTGAAGCTTTCTTT.

The rearrangement uses TRBV6-5 and TRBJ2-3, with TRBD2 matching over 8 bases. The CDR3 is made up of 15 amino acids. After removal of 2 bases from V and 1 base from J, the junction contained 2 bases not matched to a gene. Germline-derived CDR1 and CDR2 are MNHEY and SVGAGI. CDR3 sequence reads: CASSYRGGGTDTQYF. Here the CDR3 DNA reads TGTGCCAGCAGTTACCGGGGGGGAGGCACAGATACGCAGTATTTT.

The V and J genes are TRBV5-1 and TRBJ2-3, with TRBD2 matching over 12 bases. This CDR3 region has 18 residues. CDR1 and CDR2 from the germline V gene are SGHRS and YFSETQ. The V and J ends lost 4 bases and 5 bases, in that order; junction bases with no gene match: 14. As DNA, the CDR3 is TGCGCCAGCAGCCCCTCTCTGGGACTAGCGGGTCTCGGAGATACGCAGTATTTT. As protein: CASSPSLGLAGLGDTQYF.

The gene calls are TRBV21-1 and TRBJ2-3; the table calls TRBD1, which could not be checked here. TRBV21-1 is noted as a pseudogene. The CDR3 is made up of 16 amino acids. DNA for the CDR3: TGTGCCAGCAGCTGGCAAGACAGGGAGAGGACAGATACGCAGTATTTT. Its protein is CASSWQDRERTDTQYF.

This clone was detected a few times. The chain links TRBV6-5 to TRBJ2-7, with 8 bases aligning to TRBD2. CDR1 is MNHEY, CDR2 SVGAGI, per germline. Trimming removed 0 bases from V and 2 bases from J; junction bases left unmatched: 6. This CDR3 is built from 16 residues. In DNA form, the CDR3 reads TGTGCCAGCAGTTACTCCGCGGGGGGCTCCGCCTACGAGCAGTACTTC. This translates into CASSYSAGGSAYEQYF.

This clone was observed once. J is TRBJ2-1 and V is TRBV6-1; TRBD2 matches at 9 bases. The CDR3 has 17 residues. Germline CDR1 is MNHNS and CDR2 is SASEGT. J was trimmed by 0 bases and V by 3 bases; bases with no gene match: 6. The CDR3 DNA reads as TGTGCCAGCAGTGAGCGCTTTAGCGGGGGCTCCTACAATGAGCAGTTCTTC. Residues: CASSERFSGGSYNEQFF.

This clone occurred once. This chain connects TRBV27 to TRBJ2-1, with TRBD2 matching over 11 bases. J lost 8 bases, V lost 0 bases, and 6 bases had no gene match. Germline V gene sequence: CDR1 MNHEY, CDR2 SMNVEV (reference sequence). The CDR3 consists of 16 residues. The CDR3 DNA reads as TGTGCCAGCAGTTTATCTAGCGGGGGGGCTAACCATGAGCAGTTCTTC. This encodes CASSLSSGGANHEQFF.

The chain combines TRBV10-1 with TRBJ2-3; D is perhaps TRBD1 (5 bases). The CDR3 contains 13 residues. CDR1 and CDR2 (germline): WNHNN, SYGVQD (reference sequence). V was pared by 10 bases and J by 2 bases, with 13 bases between. Written as DNA, the CDR3 is TGCGCCACCCTAGACAGCCTCACAGATACGCAGTATTTT. It is translated as CATLDSLTDTQYF.

This chain joins TRBV5-1 and TRBJ2-4; D gene ambiguous. V lost 4 bases to trimming and J lost 0 bases, with 8 bases between them. This CDR3 is 14 amino acids long. CDR1 is SGHRS and CDR2 is YFSETQ in the germline V gene. Here the CDR3 DNA reads TGCGCCAGCAGCACCGAGGCAGCCAAAAACATTCAGTACTTC. Amino acids: CASSTEAAKNIQYF. The whole variable domain, remainder taken from reference TRBV5-1 and TRBJ2-4, is KAGVTQTPRYLIKTRGQQVTLSCSPISGHRSVSWYQQTPGQGLQFLFEYFSETQRNKGNFPGRFSGRQFSNSRSEMNVSTLELGDSALYLCASSTEAAKNIQYFGAGTRLSVL.

The rearrangement joins TRBV25-1 to TRBJ1-1, with D possibly being TRBD1 (6 bases). V dropped 1 base and J dropped 6 bases, with 12 bases sitting between them. Germline V gene lookup returns CDR1 MGHDK and CDR2 SYGVNS. This CDR3 is built from 14 residues. The chain's CDR3 is CASSESGDVAEAFF. In nucleotides, the CDR3 is TGTGCCAGCAGTGAATCAGGGGATGTGGCTGAAGCTTTCTTT.

The chain employs TRBV20-1 and TRBJ1-1; D remains ambiguous. The germline V gene has CDR1 DFQATT and CDR2 SNEGSKA (reference sequence). The CDR3 spans 11 residues. V lost 1 base and J lost 6, with 6 bases in between. CDR3 nucleotide sequence: TGCAGTGCTAGAGTTTATCCTGAAGCTTTCTTT. Its translation: CSARVYPEAFF.

The gene calls are TRBV19 and TRBJ2-7, with TRBD2 identical over 10 bases. CDR1 LNHDA and CDR2 SQIVND come from the germline V gene (reference sequence). CDR3 size: 14 residues. V was pared by 5 bases and J by 3 bases, with 4 bases of the junction left unmatched. The CDR3 DNA follows: TGTGCCAGTAGTCCCGGGACTAGCGTCTACGAGCAGTACTTC. Protein sequence: CASSPGTSVYEQYF.